The 24 T cell receptor beta chains below all came from one sample that was sequenced in a study of shared clonotypes between healthy human individuals. Only in-frame clones appear in the TCRdb table, and some are missing; sequencing was by immunoSEQ multiplex PCR. The table has some 1.5 million clones, 98% seen once. Material for sequencing was naive CD4+ T cells sorted from blood. The sample's subset: CD45RA+ positively selected. These TCRs come from a young man in good health.

J is TRBJ2-5 and V is TRBV6-1; D is unclear. The germline gives CDR1 MNHNS, CDR2 SASEGT. The CDR3 length is 15 residues. V was trimmed by 7 bases and J by 1 base, leaving 16 bases between them. The chain's CDR3 is CASTRKGSGQETQYF. The CDR3 nucleotides are TGTGCCAGCACTAGAAAAGGTAGTGGCCAAGAGACCCAGTACTTC.

This chain connects TRBV27 to TRBJ2-7; 13 bases map to TRBD2. With 6 bases clipped from V and 6 bases from J, the junction kept 5 bases outside the gene matches. CDR1 MNHEY and CDR2 SMNVEV come from the germline V gene (reference sequence). The CDR3 consists of 14 residues. The CDR3 coding sequence is TGTGCCAGCAGCGGACTAGCGGGAGCCTTCGAGCAGTACTTC. This sequence encodes CASSGLAGAFEQYF.

The chain couples TRBV29-1 to TRBJ2-7; 11 nucleotides line up with TRBD1. Trimming at V came to 1 base and at J to 7 bases, leaving 6 bases not matched to a gene. The V gene's germline CDR1 is SQVTM and CDR2 ANQGSEA. The CDR3 loop spans 14 amino acids. The DNA of the CDR3 is TGCAGCGTTGAAGTTGGACAGGGGGCTCGGGAGCAGTACTTC. Translated: CSVEVGQGAREQYF.

The V gene is TRBV18, the J gene TRBJ2-3, with D perhaps given as TRBD1 or TRBD2 (5 bases each). This CDR3 is 18 amino acids long. V was trimmed by 5 bases and J by 0 bases, leaving 21 bases between them. CDR1 is KGHSH, CDR2 LQKENI, per germline. The CDR3 DNA is TGTGCCAGCTCATCGGGACCGAAAGGACTTGCTAGCACAGATACGCAGTATTTT. This encodes CASSSGPKGLASTDTQYF.

The V and J genes are TRBV10-3 and TRBJ1-2; D is unclear. Germline values: CDR1 ENHRY, CDR2 SYGVKD. The CDR3 totals 13 residues. Trimming removed 0 bases at V and 3 bases at J, with 5 bases between. CDR3 in DNA: TGTGCCATCAGTGAGTCGCTCCACTATGGCTACACCTTC. Its protein product is CAISESLHYGYTF.

About this clone itself: Other nucleotide sequences from this sample produce the same CDR3. CDR3 loop: CASSLKRDTEAFF. As DNA, the CDR3 is TGTGCCAGCAGCTTAAAGAGGGACACTGAAGCTTTCTTT. This rearrangement joins TRBV11-3 to TRBJ1-1; D is uncertain. The CDR3 has 13 amino acids. CDR1 is SGHNT, CDR2 YENEEA, per germline. V lost 2 bases to trimming and J lost 3 bases, with 7 bases between them.

The chain is built from TRBV7-8 and TRBJ1-3; the D gene is possibly TRBD1 (6 bases). Germline V gene data show CDR1 as SGHVS and CDR2 as FQNEAQ. V was clipped by 6 bases and J by 0 bases, with 6 bases between them. CDR3 length: 13 residues. CDR3 coding DNA: TGTGCCAGCAGGGACAGCTCTGGAAACACCATATATTTT. Translating gives CASRDSSGNTIYF.

The V gene is TRBV30, the J gene TRBJ2-7, with a possible D match to TRBD2 (5 bases). V dropped 2 bases and J dropped 6 bases, with 17 bases sitting between them. Germline-derived CDR1 and CDR2 are GTSNPN and SVGIG (reference sequence). The CDR3 consists of 14 residues. This CDR3 is CAWSKTGFSSEQYF. CDR3 bases: TGTGCCTGGAGTAAAACGGGATTCTCGTCCGAGCAGTACTTC.

This chain joins TRBV9 and TRBJ2-3; TRBD1 agrees at 10 bases. V trimming: 2 bases; J trimming: 3 bases; junction bases outside the gene matches: 6. Germline CDR1 reads SGDLS; CDR2 reads YYNGEE. The CDR3 is made up of 16 amino acids. The CDR3 DNA is TGTGCCAGCAGCGTGCACCGGGACAGGGGAACAGATACGCAGTATTTT. It specifies CASSVHRDRGTDTQYF.

The chain carries TRBV29-1 and TRBJ2-7, with D possibly matching TRBD2 (6 bases). Germline loops: CDR1 SQVTM, CDR2 ANQGSEA. The CDR3 has 12 amino acids. V gave up 1 base and J gave up 3 bases, with 7 bases separating them. CDR3 sequence: CSVEGGDYEQYF. The CDR3 nucleotides are TGCAGCGTTGAAGGCGGGGACTACGAGCAGTACTTC.

The chain employs TRBV7-9 and TRBJ2-1; no reliable D call. Trimming left V 1 base short and J 1 base short, with 8 bases between. The germline V gene encodes CDR1 SEHNR and CDR2 FQNEAQ (reference sequence). The CDR3 contains 15 residues. CDR3 nucleotides: TGTGCCAGCAGCTTAGATCTAGTTTCCTACAATGAGCAGTTCTTC. Translation: CASSLDLVSYNEQFF.

This clone was seen only once. The V gene is TRBV15, the J gene TRBJ1-5; 8 bases agree with TRBD1. The CDR3 is 16 amino acids. V lost 8 bases to trimming and J lost 7 bases; unmatched junction nucleotides: 16. Per germline, CDR1 LNHNV and CDR2 YYDKDF (reference sequence). Here the CDR3 DNA reads TGTGCCACCGGCCAGTTCCAGGGGGCGCCCCGGCAGCCCCAGCATTTT. Protein: CATGQFQGAPRQPQHF.

J is TRBJ2-4 and V is TRBV2; 9 nucleotides line up with TRBD1. The CDR3 length is 13 residues. V trimming: 7 bases; J trimming: 5 bases; junction bases outside the gene matches: 3. Germline V gene data show CDR1 as SNHLY and CDR2 as FYNNEI. CDR3 sequence reads: CASTGQGQNIQYF. The CDR3 DNA follows: TGTGCCAGCACGGGACAGGGCCAAAACATTCAGTACTTC.

The genes are TRBV7-9 and TRBJ1-5; unclear D gene. The CDR3 extends over 15 amino acids. Per the germline V gene, CDR1 is SEHNR and CDR2 is FQNEAQ (reference sequence). V was trimmed by 6 bases and J by 4 bases, leaving 16 bases between them. The CDR3 is CASSPLGSRNQPQHF. CDR3 in DNA: TGTGCCAGCAGTCCCCTTGGATCTCGAAATCAGCCCCAGCATTTT.

The V call is TRBV5-1, the J call TRBJ2-5, with D possibly TRBD2 on 6 matching bases. V was trimmed by 6 bases and J by 7 bases, leaving 16 bases between them. Germline CDR1 reads SGHRS; CDR2 reads YFSETQ. The CDR3 runs 13 residues. The chain's CDR3 is CASTSHSGGTQYF. The CDR3 nucleotides read TGCGCCAGCACCTCCCACTCCGGGGGGACCCAGTACTTC. Using reference TRBV5-1 and TRBJ2-5 for the parts outside the CDR3, the full variable domain is KAGVTQTPRYLIKTRGQQVTLSCSPISGHRSVSWYQQTPGQGLQFLFEYFSETQRNKGNFPGRFSGRQFSNSRSEMNVSTLELGDSALYLCASTSHSGGTQYFGPGTRLLVL.

Notes on this clone: Mismatch with germline at one junction end may stem from a read error. J is TRBJ2-4 and V is TRBV7-2, with D hard to call. Germline-derived CDR1 and CDR2 are SGHTA and FQGNSA. The CDR3 contains 13 residues. The CDR3 bases are TGTGCCAGCAGCTTACTCCGTTCGAAAGAGCAGACCTTC. Its protein product is CASSLLRSKEQTF.

CDR3 in amino acids: CASSGQGFTEAFF. DNA for the CDR3: TGTGCCAGCAGTGGACAGGGGTTCACTGAAGCTTTCTTT. This sequence joins TRBV6-1 and TRBJ1-1; 8 bases match TRBD1. The V gene end was trimmed by 4 bases and the J gene end by 4 bases; junction bases not matched to a gene: 2. CDR1 is MNHNS, CDR2 SASEGT, per germline. The CDR3 loop spans 13 amino acids.

The chain has TRBV5-5 and TRBJ2-3, with a weak D call TRBD2 (5 bases). The CDR3 runs to 15 residues. Per germline, CDR1 SGHKS and CDR2 YYEKEE (reference sequence). The V end lost 4 bases, the J end lost 4 bases, and 16 bases lay between the germline ends. The CDR3 nucleotides read TGTGCCAGCAGCCTGGCCGGGAAGCACGCAGATACGCAGTATTTT. It translates to CASSLAGKHADTQYF.

This chain uses TRBV19 with TRBJ2-4, with D perhaps TRBD2 (5 bases). CDR1 is LNHDA, CDR2 SQIVND, per germline (reference sequence). The CDR3 runs to 15 residues. V lost 7 bases and J 1 base, leaving 14 bases between the germline ends. The CDR3 coding sequence is TGTGCCAGTACCGACCGAGGGTCGGCCAAAAACATTCAGTACTTC. Amino acids: CASTDRGSAKNIQYF.

The CDR3 reads CASSFFDRDTGELFF. Written as DNA, the CDR3 is TGCGCCAGCAGCTTCTTTGACAGGGACACCGGGGAGCTGTTTTTT. The chain links TRBV5-1 to TRBJ2-2; 7 nucleotides line up with TRBD1. This CDR3 is 15 amino acids long. Germline values: CDR1 SGHRS, CDR2 YFSETQ. V gave up 2 bases and J gave up 3 bases; unmatched junction bases: 4.

The V gene is TRBV9, the J gene TRBJ2-1; 9 bases map to TRBD1. J was trimmed by 9 bases and V by 3 bases; bases with no gene match: 10. This CDR3 has 15 amino acids. CDR1 is SGDLS, CDR2 YYNGEE, per germline. This chain's CDR3 is CASSGGTGRRGEQFF. The CDR3 DNA sequence: TGTGCCAGCAGCGGCGGGACAGGGCGTCGAGGTGAGCAGTTCTTC.

The chain employs TRBV10-3 and TRBJ1-2; no definite D call. In germline, CDR1 is ENHRY, CDR2 SYGVKD. Trimming took 3 bases from V and 8 from J, leaving 10 bases between them. The CDR3 contains 12 residues. CDR3: CAISEYDGGYTF. DNA of the CDR3: TGTGCCATCAGTGAATATGACGGGGGCTACACCTTC.

V and J are TRBV10-3 and TRBJ2-1; D is undetermined. Germline CDR1 reads ENHRY; CDR2 reads SYGVKD. CDR3 length: 13 amino acids. V was trimmed by 5 bases and J by 9 bases, leaving 14 bases between them. The CDR3 is CAISSVSGLEQFF. CDR3 in DNA: TGTGCCATCAGTTCGGTCTCTGGTCTTGAGCAGTTCTTC.

This clone was picked up one time. The same CDR3 also results from other DNA sequences found in this sample. The V gene is TRBV5-1, the J gene TRBJ2-7; the match to TRBD1 covers 9 bases. V dropped 0 bases and J dropped 2; count of bases not matched to a gene: 3. CDR3 length: 15 amino acids. The V gene's germline CDR1 is SGHRS and CDR2 YFSETQ. The CDR3 here is CASSLAGQGPYEQYF. CDR3 DNA: TGCGCCAGCAGCTTGGCGGGACAGGGACCCTACGAGCAGTACTTC.